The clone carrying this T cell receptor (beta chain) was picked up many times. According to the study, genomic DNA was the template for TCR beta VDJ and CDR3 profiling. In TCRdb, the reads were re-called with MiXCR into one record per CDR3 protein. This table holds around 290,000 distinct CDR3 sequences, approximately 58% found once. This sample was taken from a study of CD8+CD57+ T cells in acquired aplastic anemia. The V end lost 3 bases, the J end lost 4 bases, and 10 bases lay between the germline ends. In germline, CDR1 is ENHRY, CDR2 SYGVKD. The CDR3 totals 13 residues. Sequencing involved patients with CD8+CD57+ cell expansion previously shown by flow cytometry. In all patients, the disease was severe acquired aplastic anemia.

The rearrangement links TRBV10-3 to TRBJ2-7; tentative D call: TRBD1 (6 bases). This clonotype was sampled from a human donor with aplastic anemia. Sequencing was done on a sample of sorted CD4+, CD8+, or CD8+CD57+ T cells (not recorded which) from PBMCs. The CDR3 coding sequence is TGTGCCATCAGTGACCAGGGGCAGTACGAGCAGTACTTC. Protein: CAISDQGQYEQYF.